This T cell receptor (beta chain) was captured in a study of cytomegalovirus exposure and HLA in healthy donors. 60 Vbeta and 13 Jbeta primers were used in PCR. TCRdb's table, derived via immunoSEQ multiplex PCR, lists solely in-frame clones and lacks some. The table lists 180,000 or so clones, roughly 60% of them singletons. Sample: PBMCs. The receptor comes from a man aged 35 to 55 in good health and CMV-seronegative.

The CDR3 is CASSGGTYNSPLHF. CDR3 nucleotide sequence: TGTGCCAGCAGTGGAGGCACCTATAATTCACCCCTCCACTTT. The J gene is TRBJ1-6, the V gene TRBV6-4; no clear D. Germline V gives CDR1 MRHNA, CDR2 SNTAGT. The CDR3 loop spans 14 amino acids. V lost 4 bases and J lost 2, with 6 bases in between.